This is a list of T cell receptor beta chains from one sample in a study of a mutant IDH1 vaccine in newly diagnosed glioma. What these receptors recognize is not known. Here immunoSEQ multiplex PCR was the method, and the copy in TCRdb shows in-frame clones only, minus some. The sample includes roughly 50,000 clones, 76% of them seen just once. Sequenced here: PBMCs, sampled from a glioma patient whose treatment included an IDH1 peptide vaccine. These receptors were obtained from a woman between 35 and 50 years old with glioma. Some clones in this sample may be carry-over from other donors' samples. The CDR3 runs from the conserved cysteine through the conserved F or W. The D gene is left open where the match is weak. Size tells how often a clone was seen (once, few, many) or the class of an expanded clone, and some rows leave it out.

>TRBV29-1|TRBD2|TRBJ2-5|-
TGCAGCGTTGCTGGGACTAGCGGACAAGAGACCCAGTACTTC
CSVAGTSGQETQYF
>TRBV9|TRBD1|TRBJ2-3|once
TGTGCCAGCAGCGCAACAGGGGGCGCAGATACGCAGTATTTT
CASSATGGADTQYF
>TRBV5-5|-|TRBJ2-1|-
TGTGCCAGCAGCATCCCGGACCCCAACAGGCAGTTCTTC
CASSIPDPNRQFF
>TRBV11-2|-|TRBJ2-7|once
TGTGCCAGCAGCTTAGCGGGGTCAGGATACGAGCAGTACTTC
CASSLAGSGYEQYF
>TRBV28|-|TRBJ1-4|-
TGTGCCAGCAGTTTGGGTGACGGCGGTCTCGGAGAAAAACTGTTTTTT
CASSLGDGGLGEKLFF
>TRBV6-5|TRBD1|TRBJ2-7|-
TGTGCCAGCAGCCCGGGACAGGCCTTCTACGAGCAGTACTTC
CASSPGQAFYEQYF
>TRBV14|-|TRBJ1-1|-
TGTGCCAGCAGTCTAAACACTGAAGCTTTCTTT
CASSLNTEAFF
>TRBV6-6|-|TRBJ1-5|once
TGTGCCAGCAGCTATTCGACAGGCTCTAATAGTCAGCCCCAGCATTTT
CASSYSTGSNSQPQHF
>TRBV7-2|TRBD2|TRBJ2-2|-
TGTGCCAGCAGCTCACTAGCGGGGGGCGGGGAGCTGTTTTTT
CASSSLAGGGELFF
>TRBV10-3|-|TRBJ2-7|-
TGTGCCATCAGACTAGGGGACGAGCAGTACTTC
CAIRLGDEQYF
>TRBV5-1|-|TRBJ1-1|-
TGCGCCAGTAGGGGGTCATTGGTAGAGGAAGCTTTCTTT
CASRGSLVEEAFF
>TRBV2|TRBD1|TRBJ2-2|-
TGTGCCAGCTCTCGGACAGGGAACGACGGGGAGCTGTTTTTT
CASSRTGNDGELFF
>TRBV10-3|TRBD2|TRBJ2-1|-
TGTGCCATCACCGTGGGGGGACTAGCGGGAGCTGAGCAGTTCTTC
CAITVGGLAGAEQFF
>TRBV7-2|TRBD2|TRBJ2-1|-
TGTGCCAGCAGCCCGCCCGGACTAGCGGGGGGGAATGAGCAGTTCTTC
CASSPPGLAGGNEQFF
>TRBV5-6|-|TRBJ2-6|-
TGTGCCAGCAGCCAGACTGGGGCCAACGTCCTGACTTTC
CASSQTGANVLTF
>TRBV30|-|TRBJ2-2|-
TGTGCGTCCAGGACTATGTTCAGTGGATTAGGGGAGCTGTTTTTT
CASRTMFSGLGELFF
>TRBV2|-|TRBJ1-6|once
TGTGCCAGCAGTGGTGCAGGGCGCCTGGGCAATTCACCCCTCCACTTT
CASSGAGRLGNSPLHF